This entry lists 10 T cell receptor beta chains sequenced from one sample in a study of shared clonotypes between healthy human individuals. Produced via immunoSEQ multiplex PCR; TCRdb's table is partial and in-frame only. The sample consists of 500,000 or so clones, about 96% of them appearing once. The specimen sequenced was naive CD4+ T cells sorted from blood. Subset of the sample: CD45RA+ positively selected. These receptors were taken from a woman under 40 in good health.

This chain uses TRBV7-8 with TRBJ2-2, with 7 bases fitting TRBD2. The V and J ends lost 3 bases and 4 bases, in that order; junction bases with no gene match: 5. Germline CDR1 SGHVS, CDR2 FQNEAQ. This CDR3 comprises 15 residues. The DNA for the CDR3 is TGTGCCAGCAGCTTTTTTACGGGAGGCACCGGGGAGCTGTTTTTT. Residues: CASSFFTGGTGELFF. Based on the CDR3 plus reference TRBV7-8 and TRBJ2-2, the full variable domain is GAGVSQSPRYKVAKRGQDVALRCDPISGHVSLFWYQQALGQGPEFLTYFQNEAQLDKSGLPSDRFFAERPEGSVSTLKIQRTQQEDSAVYLCASSFFTGGTGELFFGEGSRLTVL.

The V call is TRBV19, the J call TRBJ1-5, with no clear D. This CDR3 has 17 residues. Germline V gene lookup returns CDR1 LNHDA and CDR2 SQIVND (reference sequence). V gave up 4 bases and J gave up 0 bases, with 16 bases separating them. CDR3 coding DNA: TGTGCCAGTAGTAGTCGTTGGCAGCGGCTTAGCAATCAGCCCCAGCATTTT. Its protein is CASSSRWQRLSNQPQHF.

The chain is built from TRBV4-2 and TRBJ1-5; weak D call: TRBD1 (5 bases). CDR1 and CDR2 (germline): LGHNA, YNFKEQ. V shed 0 bases and J shed 11 bases, with 17 bases lying between them. The CDR3 loop spans 15 amino acids. The CDR3 spells CASSQDTGRARAQHF. The CDR3 DNA reads as TGTGCCAGCAGCCAAGATACGGGACGGGCCCGGGCCCAGCATTTT.

This clone was seen once. This sequence joins TRBV9 and TRBJ1-6; 7 bases fit TRBD1. The CDR3 has 14 residues. V trimming: 4 bases; J trimming: 10 bases; junction bases outside the gene matches: 8. CDR1 is SGDLS and CDR2 is YYNGEE in the germline V gene. Here the CDR3 reads CASSPGVGGSPLHF. In nucleotides, the CDR3 is TGTGCCAGCAGCCCCGGGGTAGGGGGCTCACCCCTCCACTTT.

The rearrangement joins TRBV5-6 to TRBJ2-1; 9 positions agree with TRBD2. Germline V gives CDR1 SGHDT, CDR2 YYEEEE. CDR3 length: 17 residues. The junction had 14 bases not matched to a gene; V was cut back by 3 bases and J by 7 bases. The CDR3 here is CASSSLIVAGERNEQFF. CDR3 DNA sequence: TGTGCCAGCAGCTCCCTCATAGTAGCGGGAGAACGGAATGAGCAGTTCTTC.

The chain has TRBV5-1 and TRBJ2-3; no clear D gene. Germline V lookup: CDR1 SGHRS, CDR2 YFSETQ. V was pared by 2 bases and J by 1 base, with 11 bases between. The CDR3 sequence is 15 residues long. Here the CDR3 DNA reads TGCGCCAGCAGCTTCCAAAGATCGGGCACAGATACGCAGTATTTT. Protein: CASSFQRSGTDTQYF.

On this clone itself: At one end the junction does not follow the germline gene, possibly because of a read error. Within the sample, other DNA sequences also encode this same CDR3. The chain combines TRBV7-8 with TRBJ1-2, with a tentative D call TRBD1 (5 bases). Germline V lookup: CDR1 SGHVS, CDR2 FQNEAQ. This CDR3 is 15 amino acids long. The CDR3 sequence: CASSPRDRKNYGYTF. Here the CDR3 DNA reads TGTGCCAGCAGCCCACGGGACCGTAAAAACTATGGCTATACCTTC. The full variable domain, completed using reference TRBV7-8 and TRBJ1-2, is GAGVSQSPRYKVAKRGQDVALRCDPISGHVSLFWYQQALGQGPEFLTYFQNEAQLDKSGLPSDRFFAERPEGSVSTLKIQRTQQEDSAVYLCASSPRDRKNYGYTFGSGTRLTVV.

The chain couples TRBV7-2 to TRBJ2-1; D is unclear. Trimming cost V 3 bases and J 6 bases, with 6 bases left between them. The CDR3 has 12 residues. Germline V gives CDR1 SGHTA, CDR2 FQGNSA. The CDR3, as DNA: TGTGCCAGCAGCTTTTTAGGCAATGAGCAGTTCTTC. This codes for CASSFLGNEQFF.

A remark on this clone: The junction does not match germline at one end; this may be a read error. The same CDR3 also results from other DNA sequences found in this sample. The V gene is TRBV19, the J gene TRBJ1-2; possible D gene TRBD1, 5 bases. Germline values: CDR1 LNHDA, CDR2 SQIVND (reference sequence). This CDR3 spans 16 amino acids. CDR3 loop: CASSIGDSWANYGYTF. The DNA for the CDR3 is TGTGCCAGTAGTATAGGCGACAGTTGGGCTAATTATGGCTACACCTTC.

This CDR3 is CSARARQGTDTQYF. The CDR3 coding sequence is TGCAGCGCCCGGGCCCGGCAGGGCACAGATACGCAGTATTTT. This chain uses TRBV29-1 with TRBJ2-3; D is undetermined. CDR1 is SQVTM, CDR2 ANQGSEA, per germline. Trimming took off 7 bases at V and 1 base at J, with 15 bases between the two ends. The length of the CDR3 is 14 residues.